What follows are 25 T cell receptor beta chains derived from one specimen sequenced in a study of cytomegalovirus exposure and HLA in healthy donors. Both 60 Vbeta primers and 13 Jbeta primers went into the PCR. Sequenced by immunoSEQ multiplex PCR; TCRdb stores in-frame clones only, minus some. The table lists 150,000 to 200,000 clones, almost 85% of them singletons. The source material was PBMCs. The receptors derive from a boy under 18 in good health and CMV-seronegative.

This clone has only one observation. In DNA, the CDR3 is TGTGCCAGCATCGCGGAGAACGTCCGCGGCCATGAAGCTTTCTTT. It codes for CASIAENVRGHEAFF. The chain recombines TRBV27 with TRBJ1-1; D is uncertain. The V gene lost 7 bases and the J gene lost 7 bases, with 22 bases spanning the gap. Germline CDR1 reads MNHEY; CDR2 reads SMNVEV (reference sequence). The CDR3 has 15 amino acids.

The chain combines TRBV6-5 with TRBJ2-1, with TRBD1 identical over 8 bases. V shed 0 bases and J 6 bases; nucleotides not matched to a gene: 4. The CDR3 sequence is 15 residues long. Germline V gene sequence: CDR1 MNHEY, CDR2 SVGAGI. The CDR3 bases are TGTGCCAGCAGTTACTCGCCAGGGGGCTTCAATGAGCAGTTCTTC. The encoded protein is CASSYSPGGFNEQFF.

The chain uses TRBV10-2 and TRBJ2-3; D remains ambiguous. Germline loops: CDR1 WSHSY, CDR2 SAAADI. Deletions cut 8 bases from V and 2 bases from J, with 20 bases between. This CDR3 comprises 16 residues. CDR3 sequence: CASVETLILYTDTQYF. The CDR3 DNA reads TGCGCCAGCGTCGAGACGCTGATACTATACACAGATACGCAGTATTTT.

The chain couples TRBV5-1 to TRBJ1-6, with 8 bases matching TRBD1. The CDR3 sequence is 14 residues long. Trimming cost V 2 bases and J 8 bases; bases outside gene matches: 3. Germline CDR1 SGHRS, CDR2 YFSETQ. The CDR3 DNA follows: TGCGCCAGCAGCTTAACAGGGGGTGATTCACCCCTCCACTTT. Amino acid sequence: CASSLTGGDSPLHF.

The J gene is TRBJ1-4, the V gene TRBV5-1, with 9 bases identical to TRBD1. This CDR3 contains 14 residues. Trimming removed 4 bases from V and 4 bases from J; junction bases left unmatched: 2. Germline values: CDR1 SGHRS, CDR2 YFSETQ. The CDR3 loop is CASSQTGGNEKLFF. The CDR3 nucleotides are TGCGCCAGCAGCCAGACAGGGGGTAATGAAAAACTGTTTTTT.

The rearrangement joins TRBV5-6 to TRBJ2-1, with 10 bases fitting TRBD2. The CDR3 is made up of 17 amino acids. The V gene end was trimmed by 1 base and the J gene end by 4 bases; junction bases not matched to a gene: 8. Germline assignment: CDR1 SGHDT and CDR2 YYEEEE. CDR3: CASSLTSGILGYNEQFF. For the CDR3, the DNA is TGTGCCAGCAGCTTGACTAGCGGGATTTTGGGTTACAATGAGCAGTTCTTC.

The rearrangement uses TRBV9 and TRBJ2-1; 15 nucleotides match TRBD2. Germline CDR1 SGDLS, CDR2 YYNGEE. This CDR3 is 19 amino acids long. V lost 1 base and J lost 3; bases outside the gene matches: 8. CDR3 amino acids: CASSVSPGLAGGHYNEQFF. Written as DNA, the CDR3 is TGTGCCAGCAGCGTATCCCCGGGACTAGCGGGAGGACACTACAATGAGCAGTTCTTC.

The J gene is TRBJ1-1, the V gene TRBV19; no reliable D call. Germline loops: CDR1 LNHDA, CDR2 SQIVND (reference sequence). This CDR3 has 12 residues. V dropped 8 bases and J dropped 8 bases, with 15 bases sitting between them. The CDR3 reads CASRTEILEAFF. The CDR3 coding sequence is TGTGCCAGTCGTACGGAGATCCTGGAAGCTTTCTTT.

The gene calls are TRBV9 and TRBJ1-6, with D perhaps TRBD1 (5 bases). The germline V gene encodes CDR1 SGDLS and CDR2 YYNGEE. The V end was cut by 4 bases, the J end by 7 bases, with 9 bases between. This CDR3 spans 13 amino acids. CDR3 DNA: TGTGCCAGCAGCACAAGACAGAATTCACCCCTCCACTTT. It translates to CASSTRQNSPLHF.

The V and J genes are TRBV6-5 and TRBJ1-1; 7 positions agree with TRBD1. Germline CDR1 is MNHEY and CDR2 is SVGAGI. V was pared by 6 bases and J by 5 bases, with 9 bases of the junction left unmatched. The CDR3 runs to 14 residues. CDR3 in amino acids: CASRYRGRSTEAFF. The CDR3 DNA reads TGTGCCAGCAGGTACAGGGGTAGGAGTACTGAAGCTTTCTTT.

This sequence joins TRBV2 and TRBJ1-5; D is unclear. Trimming shortened V by 1 base and J by 0 bases, and 7 bases separated the two germline ends. This CDR3 is 15 amino acids long. The germline V gene encodes CDR1 SNHLY and CDR2 FYNNEI. The CDR3 DNA follows: TGTGCCAGCAGTGAAGGAGGCTCTAGCAATCAGCCCCAGCATTTT. Protein: CASSEGGSSNQPQHF.

The chain recombines TRBV30 with TRBJ1-5; D not certain. The CDR3 covers 16 residues. V lost 1 base and J 4 bases, leaving 17 bases between the germline ends. CDR1 and CDR2 (germline): GTSNPN, SVGIG (reference sequence). CDR3 sequence reads: CAWSEPDTDWNQPQHF. The DNA of the CDR3 is TGTGCCTGGAGTGAACCCGACACCGATTGGAATCAGCCCCAGCATTTT.

The rearrangement links TRBV6-6 to TRBJ2-1; 12 bases fit TRBD2. The J segment lost 15 bases and the V segment lost 4 bases, leaving 13 bases of the junction unmatched. Per germline, CDR1 MNHNY and CDR2 SVGAGI (reference sequence). This CDR3 has 15 residues. Here the CDR3 reads CASSLTTSGRCYPFF. CDR3 nucleotides: TGTGCCAGCAGTTTGACGACTAGCGGGAGATGTTATCCGTTCTTC.

The J gene is TRBJ2-7, the V gene TRBV5-6; D is uncertain. Trimming removed 0 bases at V and 7 bases at J, with 8 bases between. The CDR3 contains 12 residues. Germline V CDR1 and CDR2: SGHDT, YYEEEE. Here the CDR3 reads CASSLVLGEQYF. CDR3 nucleotides: TGTGCCAGCAGCTTGGTCCTCGGGGAGCAGTACTTC.

As concerns this clone: Germline is not matched at one junction end, which may reflect a read error. This same CDR3 is encoded by further DNA sequences in the sample. The chain combines TRBV2 with TRBJ1-5; perhaps TRBD1 as D (5 bases). Per the germline V gene, CDR1 is SNHLY and CDR2 is FYNNEI. The CDR3 consists of 18 residues. The DNA of the CDR3 is TGTGCCAGCACGCCGGCGGGACCCCTTACTGGAAGCAACCAGCCCCAGCATTTT. Translating it yields CASTPAGPLTGSNQPQHF.

This clone was counted a few times. This sequence joins TRBV5-1 and TRBJ2-1, with TRBD1 identical over 8 bases. Looked up from germline, CDR1 is SGHRS and CDR2 is YFSETQ. This CDR3 contains 15 residues. Trimming cost V 2 bases and J 1 base; bases outside gene matches: 2. The CDR3 spells CASSLRQGSYNEQFF. CDR3 DNA sequence: TGCGCCAGCAGCTTAAGACAGGGGTCCTACAATGAGCAGTTCTTC.

This clone was seen just once. This chain connects TRBV5-4 to TRBJ1-2; maybe TRBD1 (6 bases). The CDR3 is made up of 16 amino acids. Germline V gives CDR1 SGHNT, CDR2 YYREEE (reference sequence). V dropped 7 bases and J dropped 2 bases, with 21 bases sitting between them. The CDR3 DNA follows: TGTGCCAGCGGCTCCCGACAGGAGTTGACCAACTATGGCTACACCTTC. Protein sequence: CASGSRQELTNYGYTF.

The genes are TRBV2 and TRBJ2-7; 7 bases match TRBD2. Per germline, CDR1 SNHLY and CDR2 FYNNEI. This CDR3 has 13 amino acids. V shed 5 bases, J shed 3 bases, and the junction held 4 bases outside the gene matches. Written as DNA, the CDR3 is TGTGCCAGCAGTAACGGGGGGATCTACGAGCAGTACTTC. Protein product: CASSNGGIYEQYF.

The rearrangement links TRBV13 to TRBJ1-2, with 10 bases aligning to TRBD1. Germline loops: CDR1 PRHDT, CDR2 FYEKMQ (reference sequence). The CDR3 covers 17 residues. V lost 4 bases to trimming and J lost 0 bases; unmatched junction nucleotides: 8. CDR3 bases: TGTGCCAGCAGCTCGAGGGACAGGGGTCGAGCTAACTATGGCTACACCTTC. Protein: CASSSRDRGRANYGYTF.

This clone was seen a few times. The gene calls are TRBV7-3 and TRBJ1-4; unclear D gene. Germline V gives CDR1 SGHTA, CDR2 FQGTGA. This CDR3 is 13 amino acids long. V was shortened by 0 bases and J by 8 bases, with 7 bases between the two germline ends. CDR3 coding DNA: TGTGCCAGCAGCTTAACAATGCAGGAAAAACTGTTTTTT. It specifies CASSLTMQEKLFF.

This sequence joins TRBV5-6 and TRBJ1-3; weak D call: TRBD1 (6 bases). The CDR3 covers 17 residues. Trimming pared 2 bases from V and 6 bases from J, leaving 21 bases between. Germline CDR1 and CDR2: SGHDT and YYEEEE. The CDR3 is CASSFAGGLRPENTIYF. The CDR3 bases are TGTGCCAGCAGCTTCGCGGGGGGCCTTCGACCCGAAAACACCATATATTTT.

Concerning this clone itself: One end of the junction varies from germline; a read error may be responsible. The CDR3 DNA reads as TGTTCCAGCAGCCCAGCAACAGGGACATATAATTCACCCCTCCACTTT. The encoded protein is CSSSPATGTYNSPLHF. The V and J genes are TRBV7-9 and TRBJ1-6; D perhaps matches TRBD1 (6 bases). There are 16 residues in the CDR3. The germline gives CDR1 SEHNR, CDR2 FQNEAQ (reference sequence). Full variable domain (remainder filled in from reference TRBV7-9 and TRBJ1-6): DTGVSQNPRHKITKRGQNVTFRCDPISEHNRLYWYRQTLGQGPEFLTYFQNEAQLEKSRLLSDRFSAERPKGSFSTLEIQRTEQGDSAMYLCSSSPATGTYNSPLHFGNGTRLTVT.

The chain recombines TRBV2 with TRBJ2-4, with TRBD1 matching over 7 bases. From germline, CDR1 is SNHLY and CDR2 FYNNEI. V lost 5 bases to trimming and J lost 3 bases; unmatched junction nucleotides: 7. The CDR3 extends over 15 amino acids. The CDR3 protein is CASSLTGLVKNIQYF. CDR3 bases: TGTGCCAGCAGTTTGACAGGGTTGGTCAAAAACATTCAGTACTTC.

J is TRBJ1-2 and V is TRBV19; no clear D gene. CDR3 length equals 13 residues. Germline V lookup: CDR1 LNHDA, CDR2 SQIVND (reference sequence). Deletions cut 1 base from V and 0 bases from J, with 3 bases between. CDR3 sequence: CASSIGTNYGYTF. DNA of the CDR3: TGTGCCAGTAGTATAGGTACTAACTATGGCTACACCTTC.

The V call is TRBV19, the J call TRBJ2-3; TRBD2 aligns across 11 bases. Germline loops: CDR1 LNHDA, CDR2 SQIVND (reference sequence). After removal of 4 bases from V and 2 bases from J, the junction contained 5 bases not matched to a gene. The CDR3 spans 16 residues. The CDR3 here is CASSTRTSGYTDTQYF. DNA for the CDR3: TGTGCCAGTAGTACCCGGACTAGCGGGTACACAGATACGCAGTATTTT. The whole variable domain, remainder taken from reference TRBV19 and TRBJ2-3, is DGGITQSPKYLFRKEGQNVTLSCEQNLNHDAMYWYRQDPGQGLRLIYYSQIVNDFQKGDIAEGYSVSREKKESFPLTVTSAQKNPTAFYLCASSTRTSGYTDTQYFGPGTRLTVL.